The 2 T cell receptor beta chains reported below all come from one sample, sequenced in a study of blood T cell repertoires in COVID-19. Clones were read by immunoSEQ multiplex PCR, and TCRdb kept only the in-frame ones, dropping some. The sample gives about 170,000 clones, about 82% of which show up once; around 8% is in the top ten. The specimen was peripheral blood. The source of these receptors is a woman older than 75 with COVID-19, enrolled during active disease.

The chain joins TRBV15 to TRBJ2-1; a possible D gene is TRBD2 (5 bases). This CDR3 spans 14 amino acids. Germline CDR1 is LNHNV and CDR2 is YYDKDF (reference sequence). With 5 bases removed from V and 3 bases from J, the gap between germline ends came to 11 bases. CDR3: CATSLRGLYNEQFF. CDR3 in DNA: TGTGCCACCAGCCTCCGGGGTCTCTACAATGAGCAGTTCTTC.

This chain uses TRBV6-5 with TRBJ2-3; 7 positions agree with TRBD2. This CDR3 comprises 15 residues. Germline V gene sequence: CDR1 MNHEY, CDR2 SVGAGI. Unmatched junction bases numbered 9, after V lost 6 bases and J lost 3 bases. CDR3 sequence reads: CASRPSAGVTDTQYF. The CDR3 DNA is TGTGCCAGCAGGCCGAGCGCGGGAGTGACAGATACGCAGTATTTT.